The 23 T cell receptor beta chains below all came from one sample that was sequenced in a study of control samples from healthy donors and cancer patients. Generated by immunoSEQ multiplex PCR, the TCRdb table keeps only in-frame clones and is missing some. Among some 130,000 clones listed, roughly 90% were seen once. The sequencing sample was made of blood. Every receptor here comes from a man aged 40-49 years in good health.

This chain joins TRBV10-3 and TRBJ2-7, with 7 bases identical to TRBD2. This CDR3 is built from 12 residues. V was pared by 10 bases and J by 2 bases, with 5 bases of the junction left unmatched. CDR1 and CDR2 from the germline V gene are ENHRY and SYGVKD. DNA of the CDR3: TGTGCCACCGGGACTACAGCCTACGAGCAGTACTTC. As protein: CATGTTAYEQYF.

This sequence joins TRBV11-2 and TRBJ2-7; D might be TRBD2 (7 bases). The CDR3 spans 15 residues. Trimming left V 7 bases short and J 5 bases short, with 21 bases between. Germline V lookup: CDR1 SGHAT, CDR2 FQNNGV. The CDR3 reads CASTPLSGGRNEQYF. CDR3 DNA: TGTGCCAGCACCCCGCTCTCGGGGGGCAGAAACGAGCAGTACTTC.

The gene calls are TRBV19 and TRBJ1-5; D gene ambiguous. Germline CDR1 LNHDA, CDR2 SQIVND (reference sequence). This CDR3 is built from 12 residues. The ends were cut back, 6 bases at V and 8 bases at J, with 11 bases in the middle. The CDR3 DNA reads TGTGCCAGTAGCCCTGAGAAGGAGCCCCAGCATTTT. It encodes CASSPEKEPQHF. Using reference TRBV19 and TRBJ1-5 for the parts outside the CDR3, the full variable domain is DGGITQSPKYLFRKEGQNVTLSCEQNLNHDAMYWYRQDPGQGLRLIYYSQIVNDFQKGDIAEGYSVSREKKESFPLTVTSAQKNPTAFYLCASSPEKEPQHFGDGTRLSIL.

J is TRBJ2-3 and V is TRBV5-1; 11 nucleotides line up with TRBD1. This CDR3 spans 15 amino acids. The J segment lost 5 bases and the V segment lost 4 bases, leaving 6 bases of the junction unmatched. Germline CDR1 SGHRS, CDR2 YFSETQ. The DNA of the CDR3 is TGCGCCAGCAGCAACCGGGACAGGGGGATAGATACGCAGTATTTT. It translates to CASSNRDRGIDTQYF.

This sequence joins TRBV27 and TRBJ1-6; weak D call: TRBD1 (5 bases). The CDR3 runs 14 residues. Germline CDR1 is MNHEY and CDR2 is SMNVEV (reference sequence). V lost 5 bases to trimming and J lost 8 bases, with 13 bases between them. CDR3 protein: CASSRRDGHSPLHF. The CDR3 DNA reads TGTGCCAGCAGTCGTCGGGACGGACATTCACCCCTCCACTTT.

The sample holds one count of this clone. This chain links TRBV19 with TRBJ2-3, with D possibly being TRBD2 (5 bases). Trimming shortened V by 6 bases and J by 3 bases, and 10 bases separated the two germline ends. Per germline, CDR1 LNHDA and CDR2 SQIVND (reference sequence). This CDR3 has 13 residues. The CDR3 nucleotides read TGTGCCAGTAGATGGACGGGAACAGATACGCAGTATTTT. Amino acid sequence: CASRWTGTDTQYF.

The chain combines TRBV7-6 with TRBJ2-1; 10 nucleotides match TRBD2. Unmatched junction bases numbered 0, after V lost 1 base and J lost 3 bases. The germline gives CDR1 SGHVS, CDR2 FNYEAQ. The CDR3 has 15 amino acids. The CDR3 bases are TGTGCCAGCAGCTTAGGGACTAGCGGCTACAATGAGCAGTTCTTC. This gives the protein CASSLGTSGYNEQFF.

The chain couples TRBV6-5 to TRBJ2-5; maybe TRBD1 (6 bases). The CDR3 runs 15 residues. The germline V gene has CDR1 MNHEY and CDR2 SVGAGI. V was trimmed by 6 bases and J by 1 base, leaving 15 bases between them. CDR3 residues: CASSRNTGIQETQYF. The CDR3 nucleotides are TGTGCCAGCAGCCGAAACACAGGGATCCAAGAGACCCAGTACTTC.

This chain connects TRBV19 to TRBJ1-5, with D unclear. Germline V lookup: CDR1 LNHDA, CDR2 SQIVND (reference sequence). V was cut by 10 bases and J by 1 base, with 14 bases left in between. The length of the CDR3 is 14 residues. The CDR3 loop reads CATTGFTSNQPQHF. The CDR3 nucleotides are TGTGCCACCACGGGGTTTACGAGCAATCAGCCCCAGCATTTT.

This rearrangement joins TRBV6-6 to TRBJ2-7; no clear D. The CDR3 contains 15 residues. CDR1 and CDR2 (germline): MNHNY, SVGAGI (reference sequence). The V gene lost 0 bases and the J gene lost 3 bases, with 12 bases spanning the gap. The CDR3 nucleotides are TGTGCCAGCAGTTACTCGAAAGGGAAGGGCTACGAGCAGTACTTC. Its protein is CASSYSKGKGYEQYF.

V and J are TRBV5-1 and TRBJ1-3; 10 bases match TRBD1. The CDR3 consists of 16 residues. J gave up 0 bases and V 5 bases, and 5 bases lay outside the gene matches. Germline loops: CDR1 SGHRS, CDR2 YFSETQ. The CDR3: CASSTGQGSSGNTIYF. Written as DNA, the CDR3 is TGCGCCAGCAGTACGGGACAGGGGAGCTCTGGAAACACCATATATTTT.

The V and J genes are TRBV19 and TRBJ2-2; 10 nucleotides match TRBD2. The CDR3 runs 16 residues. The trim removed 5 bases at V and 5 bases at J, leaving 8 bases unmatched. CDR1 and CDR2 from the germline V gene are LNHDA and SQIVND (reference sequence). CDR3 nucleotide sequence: TGTGCCAGTAGTCGACGACTAGCGGGTAAAACCGGGGAGCTGTTTTTT. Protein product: CASSRRLAGKTGELFF.

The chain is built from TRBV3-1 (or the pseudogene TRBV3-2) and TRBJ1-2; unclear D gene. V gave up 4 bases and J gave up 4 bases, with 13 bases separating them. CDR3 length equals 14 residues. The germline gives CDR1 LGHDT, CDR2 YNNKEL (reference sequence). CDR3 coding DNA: TGTGCCAGCAGCCCCCTGCGTCGGCTCTATGGCTACACCTTC. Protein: CASSPLRRLYGYTF.

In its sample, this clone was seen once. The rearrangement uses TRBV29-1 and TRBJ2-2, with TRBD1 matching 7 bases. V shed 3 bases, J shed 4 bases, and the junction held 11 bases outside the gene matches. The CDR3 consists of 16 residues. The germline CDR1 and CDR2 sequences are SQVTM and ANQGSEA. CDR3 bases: TGCAGCGTTGAGTCGGGGACAGTCGGTGGCACCGGGGAGCTGTTTTTT. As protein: CSVESGTVGGTGELFF.

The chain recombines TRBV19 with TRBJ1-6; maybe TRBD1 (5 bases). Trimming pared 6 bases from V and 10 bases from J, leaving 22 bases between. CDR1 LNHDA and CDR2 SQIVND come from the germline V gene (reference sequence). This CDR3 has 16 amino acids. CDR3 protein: CASRDRAPGLRSPLHF. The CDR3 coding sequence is TGTGCCAGTAGGGACCGGGCGCCAGGGCTGCGGTCACCCCTCCACTTT.

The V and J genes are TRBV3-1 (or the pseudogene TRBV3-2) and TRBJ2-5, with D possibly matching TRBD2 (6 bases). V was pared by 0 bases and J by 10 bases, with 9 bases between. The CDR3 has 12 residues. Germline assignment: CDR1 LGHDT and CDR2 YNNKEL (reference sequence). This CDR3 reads CASSQDGGVQYF. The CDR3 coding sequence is TGTGCCAGCAGCCAAGATGGCGGGGTCCAGTACTTC.

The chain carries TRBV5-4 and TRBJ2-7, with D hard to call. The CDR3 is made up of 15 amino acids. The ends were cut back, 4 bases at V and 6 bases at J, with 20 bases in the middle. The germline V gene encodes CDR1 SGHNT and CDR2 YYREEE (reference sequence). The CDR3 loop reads CASSGQARTQFEQYF. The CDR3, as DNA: TGTGCCAGCAGCGGGCAGGCAAGGACCCAGTTCGAGCAGTACTTC.

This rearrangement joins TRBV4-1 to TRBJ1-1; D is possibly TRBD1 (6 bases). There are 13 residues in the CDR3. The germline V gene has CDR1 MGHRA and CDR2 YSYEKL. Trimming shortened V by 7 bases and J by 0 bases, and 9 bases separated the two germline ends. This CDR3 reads CASNGQMNTEAFF. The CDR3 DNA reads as TGCGCCAGCAATGGACAGATGAACACTGAAGCTTTCTTT.

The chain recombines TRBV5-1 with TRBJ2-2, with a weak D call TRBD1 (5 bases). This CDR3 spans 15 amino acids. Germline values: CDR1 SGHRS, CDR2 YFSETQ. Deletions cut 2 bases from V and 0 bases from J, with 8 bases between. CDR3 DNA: TGCGCCAGCAGCTTTCAGGGTTCGAACACCGGGGAGCTGTTTTTT. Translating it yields CASSFQGSNTGELFF.

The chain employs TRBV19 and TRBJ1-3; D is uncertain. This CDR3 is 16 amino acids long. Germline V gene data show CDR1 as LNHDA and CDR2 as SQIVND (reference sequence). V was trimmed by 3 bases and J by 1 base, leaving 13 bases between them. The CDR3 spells CASSIATASSGNTIYF. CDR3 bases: TGTGCCAGTAGTATCGCCACAGCAAGTTCTGGAAACACCATATATTTT.

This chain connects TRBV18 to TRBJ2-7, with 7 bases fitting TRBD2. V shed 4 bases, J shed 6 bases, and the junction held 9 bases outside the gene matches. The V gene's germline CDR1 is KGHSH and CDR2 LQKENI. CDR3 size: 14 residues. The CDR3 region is CASSQGPTGGEQYF. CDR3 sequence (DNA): TGTGCCAGCTCACAGGGACCTACGGGGGGCGAGCAGTACTTC.

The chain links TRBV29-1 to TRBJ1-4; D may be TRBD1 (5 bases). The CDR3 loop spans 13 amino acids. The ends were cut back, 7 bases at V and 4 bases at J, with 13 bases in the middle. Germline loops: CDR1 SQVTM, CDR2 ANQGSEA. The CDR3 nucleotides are TGCAGCGCTGGGGGGGGTTATAATGAAAAACTGTTTTTT. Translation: CSAGGGYNEKLFF. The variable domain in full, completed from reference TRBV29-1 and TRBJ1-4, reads SAVISQKPSRDICQRGTSLTIQCQVDSQVTMMFWYRQQPGQSLTLIATANQGSEATYESGFVIDKFPISRPNLTFSTLTVSNMSPEDSSIYLCSAGGGYNEKLFFGSGTQLSVL.

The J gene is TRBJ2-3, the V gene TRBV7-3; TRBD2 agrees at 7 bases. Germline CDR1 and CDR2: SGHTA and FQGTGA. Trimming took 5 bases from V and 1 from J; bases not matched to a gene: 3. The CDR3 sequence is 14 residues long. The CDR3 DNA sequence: TGTGCCAGCAGCCAGCTAGCGGGCACAGATACGCAGTATTTT. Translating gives CASSQLAGTDTQYF.